This T cell receptor beta chain was found in a study of T cell responses to AZD1222 COVID-19 vaccine. Overall study: Doses given second, at about 4 or about 12 weeks, were pooled. Overall study results and limits: An increase in Spike-specific TCR breadth and depth was observed after two AZD1222 doses. CD4 TCRs linked to vaccination spanned spike, dominating at 160-218 and 743-854. Targeting of unmutated variant regions was reportedly seen in nearly half of spike-specific TCRs.

A note on this clone: Its specificity is unknown.

This CDR3 is 14 amino acids long. The V gene's germline CDR1 is SGHRS and CDR2 YFSETQ. J lost 9 bases, V lost 5 bases, and 7 bases had no gene match. The table came from immunoSEQ multiplex PCR; TCRdb's copy has only in-frame clones and leaves some out. The sample carries roughly 99,000 clones, 89% recorded once. Sequencing was performed on peripheral blood, taken on day 0 of AZD1222 vaccination. The chain is built from TRBV5-1 and TRBJ1-6; 8 bases agree with TRBD1. The source of this sequence is an adult in good health. The CDR3 sequence: CASSSQGAFSPLHF. The CDR3 DNA is TGCGCCAGCAGTTCCCAGGGGGCTTTTTCACCCCTCCACTTT.